One and the same sample provided the 10 T cell receptor beta chains below, sequenced in a study of identical twins. TCRdb reprocessed the 5' RACE reads with MiXCR, giving one entry per CDR3 protein. The table has hundreds of thousands of distinct CDR3 sequences, more than 20% seen once. These same records also appear under a second study, on yellow fever vaccine responses in identical twins.

Sample: CD4+ T cells sorted from blood. The receptors shown here come from a woman aged 18-35 years in good health.

This clonotype was detected ten times or more. V and J are TRBV5-1 and TRBJ2-1; the D gene could be TRBD1 or TRBD2 (5 bases each). Germline V lookup: CDR1 SGHRS, CDR2 YFSETQ. V gave up 4 bases and J gave up 5 bases, with 25 bases separating them. The CDR3 contains 18 residues. The CDR3 spells CASSTTRGGQYENNEQFF. In nucleotides, the CDR3 is TGCGCCAGCAGCACAACTCGTGGGGGTCAGTACGAGAACAATGAGCAGTTCTTC. Using reference TRBV5-1 and TRBJ2-1 for the parts outside the CDR3, the full variable domain is KAGVTQTPRYLIKTRGQQVTLSCSPISGHRSVSWYQQTPGQGLQFLFEYFSETQRNKGNFPGRFSGRQFSNSRSEMNVSTLELGDSALYLCASSTTRGGQYENNEQFFGPGTRLTVL.

This chain connects TRBV12-3 or TRBV12-4 to TRBJ2-7, with D tentatively TRBD1 (6 bases). Trimming stripped 3 bases from V and 6 bases from J, with 15 bases between. The CDR3 contains 14 residues. This chain's CDR3 is CASSFAYRVPEQYF. The CDR3 DNA is TGTGCCAGCAGTTTTGCTTACAGGGTTCCCGAGCAGTACTTC.

The chain has TRBV12-3 or TRBV12-4 and TRBJ2-2; 10 bases are a match to TRBD1. Trimming cost V 5 bases and J 5 bases; bases outside gene matches: 8. The CDR3 runs 16 residues. CDR3 nucleotides: TGTGCCAGCAGTCCCCGGGACAGGGGTTGGACCGGGGAGCTGTTTTTT. It codes for CASSPRDRGWTGELFF.

This clonotype was found many times. The genes are TRBV5-1 and TRBJ2-1, with 9 bases matching TRBD2. Germline V gene lookup returns CDR1 SGHRS and CDR2 YFSETQ. The length of the CDR3 is 16 residues. The J segment lost 4 bases and the V segment lost 1 base, leaving 6 bases of the junction unmatched. The CDR3 DNA is TGCGCCAGCAGCTTGAGGGTAGCGGGGGATTACAATGAGCAGTTCTTC. Amino acid sequence: CASSLRVAGDYNEQFF. Full variable domain (rest looked up from reference TRBV5-1 and TRBJ2-1): KAGVTQTPRYLIKTRGQQVTLSCSPISGHRSVSWYQQTPGQGLQFLFEYFSETQRNKGNFPGRFSGRQFSNSRSEMNVSTLELGDSALYLCASSLRVAGDYNEQFFGPGTRLTVL.

The CDR3 loop reads CSVEADHSGELFF. The CDR3 DNA is TGCAGCGTTGAAGCGGACCACTCCGGGGAGCTGTTTTTT. The chain links TRBV29-1 to TRBJ2-2; D is uncertain. The germline V gene encodes CDR1 SQVTM and CDR2 ANQGSEA. The CDR3 contains 13 residues. Trimming stripped 1 base from V and 6 bases from J, with 9 bases between.

This clonotype has more than one count but fewer than ten. The chain joins TRBV12-3 or TRBV12-4 to TRBJ2-7; 10 nucleotides line up with TRBD2. J gave up 2 bases and V 6 bases, and 7 bases lay outside the gene matches. The CDR3 contains 15 residues. The CDR3 bases are TGTGCCAGCAGGAAAGGACTAGCGGTTGCCTACGAGCAGTACTTC. Residues: CASRKGLAVAYEQYF.

This clonotype was counted a few times. The chain uses TRBV6-1 and TRBJ2-5; TRBD2 might be the D (6 bases). Germline lookup yields CDR1 MNHNS and CDR2 SASEGT. Trimming stripped 5 bases from V and 5 bases from J, with 12 bases between. The CDR3 contains 13 residues. In DNA form, the CDR3 reads TGTGCCAGCAGTATGGGACTCCGGGAGACCCAGTACTTC. Residues: CASSMGLRETQYF.

This chain uses TRBV7-2 with TRBJ2-7, with 9 bases lining up with TRBD2. After removal of 3 bases from V and 6 bases from J, the junction contained 3 bases not matched to a gene. The CDR3 sequence is 13 residues long. Germline V gene lookup returns CDR1 SGHTA and CDR2 FQGNSA. The CDR3 bases are TGTGCCAGCAGCTTTCTAGCGGGAACCGAGCAGTACTTC. Residues: CASSFLAGTEQYF.

A few counts support this clonotype. The rearrangement joins TRBV5-1 to TRBJ2-1; 9 nucleotides agree with TRBD2. The CDR3 contains 16 residues. Germline-derived CDR1 and CDR2 are SGHRS and YFSETQ. V shed 4 bases and J 7 bases; nucleotides not matched to a gene: 12. CDR3 coding DNA: TGCGCCAGCAGCCCAGGGGCTAGCGGGAACAGGAATGAGCAGTTCTTC. Translated: CASSPGASGNRNEQFF.

This clonotype was observed a few times. V gene TRBV20-1 combines with J gene TRBJ2-3; 9 bases are a match to TRBD2. The CDR3 is 14 residues long. The germline CDR1 and CDR2 sequences are DFQATT and SNEGSKA (reference sequence). The trim removed 3 bases at V and 4 bases at J, leaving 5 bases unmatched. CDR3: CSASPSGVADTQYF. As DNA, the CDR3 is TGCAGTGCTAGTCCTAGCGGGGTAGCAGATACGCAGTATTTT.